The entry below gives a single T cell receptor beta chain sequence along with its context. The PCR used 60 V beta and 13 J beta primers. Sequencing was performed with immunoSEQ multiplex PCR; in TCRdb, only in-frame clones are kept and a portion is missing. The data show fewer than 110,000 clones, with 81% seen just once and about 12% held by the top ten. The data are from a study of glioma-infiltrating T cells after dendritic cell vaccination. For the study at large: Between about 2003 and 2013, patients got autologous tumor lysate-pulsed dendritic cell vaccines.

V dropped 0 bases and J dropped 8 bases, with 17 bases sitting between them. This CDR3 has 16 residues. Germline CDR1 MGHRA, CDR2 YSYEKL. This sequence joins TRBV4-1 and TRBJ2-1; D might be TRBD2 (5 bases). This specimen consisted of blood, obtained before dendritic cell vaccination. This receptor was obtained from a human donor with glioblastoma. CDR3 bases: TGCGCCAGCAGCCAAGATCATGGTGTCGGGGTAGATGAGCAGTTCTTC. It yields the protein CASSQDHGVGVDEQFF.